The 22 T cell receptor beta chains below were found in one sample sequenced in a study of CD8+CD57+ T cells in acquired aplastic anemia. Genomic DNA templated the TCR beta VDJ and CDR3 profiling. In TCRdb, the reads were re-called with MiXCR into one record per CDR3 protein. The table includes approximately 170,000 distinct CDR3 sequences, roughly half detected once. Sequenced material: sorted CD4+, CD8+, or CD8+CD57+ T cells (not recorded which) from PBMCs. These receptors were collected from a human donor in good health, serving as a control.

The rearrangement joins TRBV27 to TRBJ1-2; the D gene is possibly TRBD1 (5 bases). Between the trimmed V and J ends, which lost 4 bases and 5 bases, there was a span of 11 bases. Germline lookup yields CDR1 MNHEY and CDR2 SMNVEV (reference sequence). The CDR3 spans 13 residues. For the CDR3, the DNA is TGTGCCAGCAGTTCTAGACAGTCTTATGGCTACACCTTC. Its protein is CASSSRQSYGYTF.

The chain links TRBV6-2 or TRBV6-3 to TRBJ2-1, with D possibly matching TRBD1 (5 bases). Trimming took 11 bases from V and 3 from J, leaving 17 bases between them. CDR3 length equals 14 residues. Looked up from germline, CDR1 is MNHEY and CDR2 is SVGEGT. The CDR3 spells CACLRGYYYNEQFF. In nucleotides, the CDR3 is TGTGCCTGCCTTAGGGGCTACTACTACAATGAGCAGTTCTTC.

This rearrangement joins TRBV7-3 to TRBJ2-6; 8 bases align to TRBD1. The CDR3 loop spans 18 amino acids. Losses at the gene ends were 1 base for V and 0 bases for J; bases not matched to a gene: 5. CDR1 SGHTA and CDR2 FQGTGA come from the germline V gene. CDR3: CASSLIGTGLSGANVLTF. DNA for the CDR3: TGTGCCAGCAGCTTAATCGGGACAGGCCTCTCTGGGGCCAACGTCCTGACTTTC.

This clonotype occurred once. V is TRBV14 and J is TRBJ1-2; no clear D gene. The germline CDR1 and CDR2 sequences are SGHDN and FVKESK. With 1 base removed from V and 4 bases from J, the gap between germline ends came to 7 bases. The CDR3 runs 13 residues. The CDR3, as DNA: TGTGCCAGCAGCCAAGCTAGGAGCTATGGCTACACCTTC. Encoded protein: CASSQARSYGYTF.

The chain employs TRBV2 and TRBJ1-5; D call uncertain. The CDR3 contains 15 residues. Germline V gene sequence: CDR1 SNHLY, CDR2 FYNNEI. Trimming shortened V by 6 bases and J by 0 bases, and 12 bases separated the two germline ends. CDR3 bases: TGTGCCAGCAGACGGAGCTCCGATAGCAATCAGCCCCAGCATTTT. This gives the protein CASRRSSDSNQPQHF. Looking up the rest from reference TRBV2 and TRBJ1-5 gives the full variable domain: EPEVTQTPSHQVTQMGQEVILRCVPISNHLYFYWYRQILGQKVEFLVSFYNNEISEKSEIFDDQFSVERPDGSNFTLKIRSTKLEDSAMYFCASRRSSDSNQPQHFGDGTRLSIL.

This clonotype was recorded at least ten times. V usage is TRBV3-1 and J usage is TRBJ2-7, with TRBD1 matching 10 bases. This CDR3 is 15 amino acids long. Trimming at V came to 2 bases and at J to 5 bases, leaving 6 bases not matched to a gene. In germline, CDR1 is LGHDT, CDR2 YNNKEL (reference sequence). The CDR3 sequence is CASSQPRTGGNEQYF. CDR3 nucleotides: TGTGCCAGCAGCCAACCTCGGACAGGGGGAAACGAGCAGTACTTC.

V gene TRBV15 combines with J gene TRBJ2-7; D is perhaps TRBD2 (7 bases). The CDR3 spans 11 residues. V shed 9 bases and J shed 6 bases, with 12 bases lying between them. Per germline, CDR1 LNHNV and CDR2 YYDKDF (reference sequence). CDR3 residues: CATARGREQYF. In nucleotides, the CDR3 is TGTGCCACGGCGCGGGGGCGCGAGCAGTACTTC.

For this clonotype: Given a much more abundant clone one base away, this may be a read error. This chain uses TRBV6-2 or TRBV6-3 with TRBJ2-7; no definite D call. The CDR3 sequence is 15 residues long. Germline V gene sequence: CDR1 MNHEY, CDR2 SVGEGT. CDR3 residues: CASGYYVAGAYEQYF. The DNA for the CDR3 is TGTGCCAGCGGTTACTATGTTGCCGGAGCCTACGAGCAGTACTTC.

CDR3 coding DNA: TGCAGTGCTTATACCGGGACAGGGTACGAGCAGTACTTC. This gives the protein CSAYTGTGYEQYF. The chain combines TRBV20-1 with TRBJ2-7, with TRBD1 matching over 9 bases. Germline assignment: CDR1 DFQATT and CDR2 SNEGSKA (reference sequence). CDR3 length: 13 residues. V trimming: 5 bases; J trimming: 4 bases; junction bases outside the gene matches: 6.

The chain recombines TRBV20-1 with TRBJ2-1, with 9 bases that match TRBD2. Germline-derived CDR1 and CDR2 are DFQATT and SNEGSKA (reference sequence). This CDR3 is 17 amino acids long. V lost 0 bases to trimming and J lost 3 bases; unmatched junction nucleotides: 9. The CDR3, as DNA: TGCAGTGCTAGAGATGGTGGAGCGGGGGGCCACTACAATGAGCAGTTCTTC. Protein: CSARDGGAGGHYNEQFF.

This clonotype was detected many times. V gene TRBV20-1 combines with J gene TRBJ1-2; 7 bases fit TRBD1. The CDR3 totals 15 residues. With V trimmed by 4 bases and J by 4 bases, 12 bases remained unmatched. Germline CDR1 reads DFQATT; CDR2 reads SNEGSKA (reference sequence). CDR3 sequence (DNA): TGCAGTGCTATGGGGACAGAAACCGGTTCCTATGGCTACACCTTC. This gives the protein CSAMGTETGSYGYTF.

This clonotype was observed at least ten times. The chain's CDR3 is CASSLWGLHEQYF. The DNA of the CDR3 is TGTGCCAGCAGCTTGTGGGGTCTTCACGAGCAGTACTTC. V usage is TRBV5-5 and J usage is TRBJ2-7; D not resolved. This CDR3 has 13 amino acids. Trimming removed 1 base from V and 5 bases from J, with 10 bases in between. CDR1 is SGHKS, CDR2 YYEKEE, per germline (reference sequence). Complete variable domain (other parts from reference TRBV5-5 and TRBJ2-7): DAGVTQSPTHLIKTRGQQVTLRCSPISGHKSVSWYQQVLGQGPQFIFQYYEKEERGRGNFPDRFSARQFPNYSSELNVNALLLGDSALYLCASSLWGLHEQYFGPGTRLTVT.

The rearrangement links TRBV20-1 to TRBJ2-2, with TRBD2 identical over 11 bases. The V gene's germline CDR1 is DFQATT and CDR2 SNEGSKA (reference sequence). After removal of 4 bases from V and 5 bases from J, the junction contained 9 bases not matched to a gene. The CDR3 has 16 residues. CDR3 region: CSAKRSGGAATGELFF. For the CDR3, the DNA is TGCAGTGCTAAACGTAGCGGGGGGGCCGCGACCGGGGAGCTGTTTTTT.

This chain connects TRBV7-3 to TRBJ2-7; D gene uncertain. Judging by the DNA end, TRBJ2-1 fits better; the J call may be wrong. Per germline, CDR1 SGHTA and CDR2 FQGTGA. The CDR3 contains 15 residues. CDR3 DNA: TGTGCCAGCAGCCCAGATATCGATCCTGGGAATGAGCAGTTCTTC. As protein: CASSPDIDPGNEQFF.

This clonotype was observed at least ten times. The CDR3 here is CASSVRGDTNTGELFF. The CDR3 region has the DNA TGTGCCAGCAGCGTGAGGGGGGACACCAACACCGGGGAGCTGTTTTTT. The chain couples TRBV9 to TRBJ2-2; D possibly uses TRBD1 or TRBD2 (6 bases each). Deletions cut 2 bases from V and 2 bases from J, with 13 bases between. The CDR3 is made up of 16 amino acids. Germline assignment: CDR1 SGDLS and CDR2 YYNGEE.

This sequence joins TRBV24-1 and TRBJ1-2, with D hard to call. From germline, CDR1 is KGHDR and CDR2 SFDVKD. The length of the CDR3 is 16 residues. V lost 2 bases, J lost 4 bases, and 16 bases lay in between. CDR3 loop: CATSDSPGTAGYGYTF. The DNA for the CDR3 is TGTGCCACCAGTGATTCCCCTGGTACGGCGGGCTATGGCTACACCTTC.

The chain couples TRBV15 to TRBJ2-7; D gene uncertain. Germline V gene lookup returns CDR1 LNHNV and CDR2 YYDKDF (reference sequence). The V end was cut by 5 bases, the J end by 6 bases, with 17 bases between. The CDR3 runs 14 residues. DNA of the CDR3: TGTGCCACCAGCCGTGGAGCCGGCGCAGCCGAGCAGTACTTC. Translated, it gives CATSRGAGAAEQYF.

This clonotype was recorded many times. The rearrangement links TRBV2 to TRBJ1-5; D might be TRBD1 (5 bases). The ends were cut back, 7 bases at V and 0 bases at J, with 10 bases in the middle. Germline V gives CDR1 SNHLY, CDR2 FYNNEI. This CDR3 has 14 amino acids. The CDR3 coding sequence is TGTGCCAGCAACCAGGGCGATAGCAATCAGCCCCAGCATTTT. It translates to CASNQGDSNQPQHF. Together with reference TRBV2 and TRBJ1-5, the CDR3 gives the full variable domain: EPEVTQTPSHQVTQMGQEVILRCVPISNHLYFYWYRQILGQKVEFLVSFYNNEISEKSEIFDDQFSVERPDGSNFTLKIRSTKLEDSAMYFCASNQGDSNQPQHFGDGTRLSIL.

The CDR3, as DNA: TGTGCCAGCAGCGCTAGCGGGGGGGCCCTCGGGACCCAGTACTTC. Amino acid sequence: CASSASGGALGTQYF. The V gene is TRBV7-2, the J gene TRBJ2-5, with TRBD2 identical over 12 bases. V trimming: 5 bases; J trimming: 7 bases; junction bases outside the gene matches: 8. Per the germline V gene, CDR1 is SGHTA and CDR2 is FQGNSA. The CDR3 has 15 residues.

This chain connects TRBV20-1 to TRBJ1-1; no clear D. The CDR3 has 13 residues. Trimming removed 5 bases from V and 6 bases from J, with 16 bases in between. CDR1 and CDR2 from the germline V gene are DFQATT and SNEGSKA (reference sequence). CDR3 bases: TGCAGTGCTTTACACCCCCGCCACCCTGAAGCTTTCTTT. Amino acid sequence: CSALHPRHPEAFF.

To note about this clonotype: A read error may produce the germline difference seen at one junction end. The gene calls are TRBV10-3 and TRBJ2-3; D remains ambiguous. This CDR3 has 15 amino acids. The germline gives CDR1 ENHRY, CDR2 SYGVKD. The CDR3 DNA follows: TGTGCCAGCAGTTACCGGGTCGGGCGATCAGATACGCAGTATTTT. It is translated as CASSYRVGRSDTQYF.

This clonotype was recorded many times. V gene TRBV20-1 combines with J gene TRBJ2-2, with TRBD1 identical over 7 bases. The germline V gene encodes CDR1 DFQATT and CDR2 SNEGSKA (reference sequence). The CDR3 consists of 13 residues. V shed 3 bases, J shed 4 bases, and the junction held 2 bases outside the gene matches. CDR3 sequence (DNA): TGCAGTGCTAGGCAGGGGGTCACCGGGGAGCTGTTTTTT. It is translated as CSARQGVTGELFF.